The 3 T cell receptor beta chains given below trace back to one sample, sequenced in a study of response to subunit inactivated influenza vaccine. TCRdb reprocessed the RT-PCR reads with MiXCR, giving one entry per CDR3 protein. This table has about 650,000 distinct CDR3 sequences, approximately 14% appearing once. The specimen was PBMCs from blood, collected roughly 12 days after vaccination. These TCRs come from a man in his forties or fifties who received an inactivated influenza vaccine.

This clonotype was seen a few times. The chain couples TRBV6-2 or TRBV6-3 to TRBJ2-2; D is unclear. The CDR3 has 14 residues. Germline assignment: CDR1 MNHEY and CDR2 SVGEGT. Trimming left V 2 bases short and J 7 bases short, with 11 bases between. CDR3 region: CASSYQRPSGELFF. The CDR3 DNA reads TGTGCCAGCAGTTACCAGCGCCCCAGCGGGGAGCTGTTTTTT.

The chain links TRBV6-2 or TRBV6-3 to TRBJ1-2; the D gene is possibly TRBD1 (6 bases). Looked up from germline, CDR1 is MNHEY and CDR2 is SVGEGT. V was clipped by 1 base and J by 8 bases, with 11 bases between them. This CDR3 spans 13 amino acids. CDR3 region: CASSYWAGVGYTF. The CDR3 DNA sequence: TGTGCCAGCAGTTACTGGGCAGGGGTCGGCTACACCTTC.

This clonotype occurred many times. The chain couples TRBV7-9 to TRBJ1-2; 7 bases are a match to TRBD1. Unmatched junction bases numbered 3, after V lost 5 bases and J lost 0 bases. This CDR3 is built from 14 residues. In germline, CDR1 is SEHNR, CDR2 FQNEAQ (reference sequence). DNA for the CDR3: TGTGCCAGCAGCACCGGACAGGCTAACTATGGCTACACCTTC. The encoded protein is CASSTGQANYGYTF.